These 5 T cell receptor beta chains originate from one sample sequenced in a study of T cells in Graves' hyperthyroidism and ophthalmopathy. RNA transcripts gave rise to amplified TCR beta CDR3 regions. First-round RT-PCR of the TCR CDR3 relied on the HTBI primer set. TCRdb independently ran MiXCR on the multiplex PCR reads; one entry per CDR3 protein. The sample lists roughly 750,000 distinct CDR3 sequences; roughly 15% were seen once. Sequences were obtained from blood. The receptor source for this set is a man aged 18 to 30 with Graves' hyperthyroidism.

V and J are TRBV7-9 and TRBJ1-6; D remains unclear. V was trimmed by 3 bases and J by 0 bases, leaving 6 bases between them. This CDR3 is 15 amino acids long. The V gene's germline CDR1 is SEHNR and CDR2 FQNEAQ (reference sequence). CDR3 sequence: CASSLGFSYNSPLHF. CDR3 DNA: TGTGCCAGCAGCTTGGGCTTCTCCTATAATTCACCCCTCCACTTT.

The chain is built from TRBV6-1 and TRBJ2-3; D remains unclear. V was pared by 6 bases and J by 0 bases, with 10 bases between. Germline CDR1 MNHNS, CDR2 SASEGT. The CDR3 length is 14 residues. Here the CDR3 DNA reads TGTGCCAGCAGATCGTTGGGTAGCACAGATACGCAGTATTTT. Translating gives CASRSLGSTDTQYF.

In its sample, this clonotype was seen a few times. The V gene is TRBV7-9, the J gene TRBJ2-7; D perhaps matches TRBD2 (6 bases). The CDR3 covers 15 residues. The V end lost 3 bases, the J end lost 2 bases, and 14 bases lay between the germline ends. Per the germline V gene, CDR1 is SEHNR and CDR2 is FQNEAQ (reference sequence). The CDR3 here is CASSFLGGETYEQYF. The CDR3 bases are TGTGCCAGCAGCTTTTTGGGCGGGGAAACCTACGAGCAGTACTTC.

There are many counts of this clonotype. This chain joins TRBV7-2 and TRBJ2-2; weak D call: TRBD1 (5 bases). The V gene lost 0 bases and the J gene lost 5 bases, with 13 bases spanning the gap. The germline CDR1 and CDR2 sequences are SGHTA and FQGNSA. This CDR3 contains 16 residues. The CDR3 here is CASSLAVGAGTGELFF. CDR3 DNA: TGTGCCAGCAGCTTAGCGGTAGGGGCTGGGACCGGGGAGCTGTTTTTT.

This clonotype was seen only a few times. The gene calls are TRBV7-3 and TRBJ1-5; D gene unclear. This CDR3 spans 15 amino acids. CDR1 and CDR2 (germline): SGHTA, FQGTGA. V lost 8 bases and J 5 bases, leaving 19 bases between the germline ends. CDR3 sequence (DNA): TGTGCCAGCGGCCCCCCAAGGATCAAACATCAGCCCCAGCATTTT. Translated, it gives CASGPPRIKHQPQHF.